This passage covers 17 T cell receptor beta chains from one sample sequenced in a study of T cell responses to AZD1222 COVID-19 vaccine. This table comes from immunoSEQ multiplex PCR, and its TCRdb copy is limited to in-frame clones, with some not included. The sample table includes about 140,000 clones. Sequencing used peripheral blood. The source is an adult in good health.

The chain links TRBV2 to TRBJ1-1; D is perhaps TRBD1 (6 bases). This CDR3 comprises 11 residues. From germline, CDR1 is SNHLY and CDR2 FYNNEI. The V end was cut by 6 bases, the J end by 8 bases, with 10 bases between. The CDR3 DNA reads TGTGCCAGCAGCCCCCAGGGGGAAGCTTTCTTT. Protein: CASSPQGEAFF.

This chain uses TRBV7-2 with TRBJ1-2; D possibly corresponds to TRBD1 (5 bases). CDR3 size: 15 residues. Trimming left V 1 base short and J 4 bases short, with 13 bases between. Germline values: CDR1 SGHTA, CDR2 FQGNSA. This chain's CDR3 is CASSLDGRQGYGYTF. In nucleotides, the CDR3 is TGTGCCAGCAGCTTAGATGGGCGGCAGGGCTATGGCTACACCTTC. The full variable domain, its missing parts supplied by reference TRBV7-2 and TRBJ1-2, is GAGVSQSPSNKVTEKGKDVELRCDPISGHTALYWYRQSLGQGLEFLIYFQGNSAPDKSGLPSDRFSAERTGGSVSTLTIQRTQQEDSAVYLCASSLDGRQGYGYTFGSGTRLTVV.

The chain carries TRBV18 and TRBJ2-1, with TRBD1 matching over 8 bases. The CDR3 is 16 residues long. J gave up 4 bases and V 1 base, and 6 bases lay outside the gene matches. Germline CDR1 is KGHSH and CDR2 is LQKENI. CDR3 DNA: TGTGCCAGCTCACCACTGGCCAGGGGGCTATACAATGAGCAGTTCTTC. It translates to CASSPLARGLYNEQFF.

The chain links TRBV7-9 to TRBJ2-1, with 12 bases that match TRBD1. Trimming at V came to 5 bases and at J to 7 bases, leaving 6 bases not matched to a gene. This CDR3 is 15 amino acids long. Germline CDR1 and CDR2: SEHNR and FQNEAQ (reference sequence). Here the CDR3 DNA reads TGTGCCAGCAGCCCGGGACAGGGGGCGTGGAATGAGCAGTTCTTC. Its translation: CASSPGQGAWNEQFF.

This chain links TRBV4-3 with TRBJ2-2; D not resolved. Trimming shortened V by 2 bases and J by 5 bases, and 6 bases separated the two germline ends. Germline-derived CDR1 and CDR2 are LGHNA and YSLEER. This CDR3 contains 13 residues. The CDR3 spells CASSQLMTGELFF. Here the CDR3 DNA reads TGCGCCAGCAGCCAATTGATGACCGGGGAGCTGTTTTTT.

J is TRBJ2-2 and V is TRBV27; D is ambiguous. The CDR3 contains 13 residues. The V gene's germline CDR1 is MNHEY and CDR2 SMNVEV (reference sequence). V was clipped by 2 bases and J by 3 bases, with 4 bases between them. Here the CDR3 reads CASSLRYTGELFF. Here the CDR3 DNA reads TGTGCCAGCAGTTTACGCTACACCGGGGAGCTGTTTTTT.

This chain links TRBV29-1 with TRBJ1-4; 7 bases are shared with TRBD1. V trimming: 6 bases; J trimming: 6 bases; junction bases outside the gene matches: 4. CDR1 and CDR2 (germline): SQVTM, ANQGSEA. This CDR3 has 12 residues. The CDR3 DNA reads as TGCAGCGTCGGGGACAGAGATGAAAAACTGTTTTTT. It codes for CSVGDRDEKLFF.

The CDR3 sequence is CASSQDLMTRGYGYTF. As DNA, the CDR3 is TGTGCCAGCAGCCAAGATTTAATGACAAGGGGCTATGGCTACACCTTC. The chain employs TRBV3-1 (or the pseudogene TRBV3-2) and TRBJ1-2, with D maybe TRBD1 (5 bases). Per germline, CDR1 LGHDT and CDR2 YNNKEL (reference sequence). The CDR3 consists of 16 residues. V was clipped by 0 bases and J by 4 bases, with 15 bases between them.

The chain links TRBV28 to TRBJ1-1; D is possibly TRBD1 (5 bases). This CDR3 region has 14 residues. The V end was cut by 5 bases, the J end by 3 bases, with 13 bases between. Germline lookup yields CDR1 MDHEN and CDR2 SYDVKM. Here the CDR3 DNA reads TGTGCCAGCAGTCCCGGGGCAGGGTACACTGAAGCTTTCTTT. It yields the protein CASSPGAGYTEAFF. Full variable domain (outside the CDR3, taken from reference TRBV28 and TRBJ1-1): DVKVTQSSRYLVKRTGEKVFLECVQDMDHENMFWYRQDPGLGLRLIYFSYDVKMKEKGDIPEGYSVSREKKERFSLILESASTNQTSMYLCASSPGAGYTEAFFGQGTRLTVV.

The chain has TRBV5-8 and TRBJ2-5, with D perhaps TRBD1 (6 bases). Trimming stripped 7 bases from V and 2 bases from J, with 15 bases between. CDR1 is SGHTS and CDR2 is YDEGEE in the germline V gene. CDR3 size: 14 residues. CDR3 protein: CASRVRTVQETQYF. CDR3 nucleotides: TGTGCCAGCCGCGTCCGGACAGTTCAAGAGACCCAGTACTTC.

CDR3 sequence reads: CASSHVTGGDEKLFF. The CDR3 DNA is TGCGCCAGCAGCCATGTGACAGGGGGCGACGAAAAACTGTTTTTT. This chain links TRBV4-1 with TRBJ1-4, with 10 bases lining up with TRBD1. This CDR3 is 15 amino acids long. Germline-derived CDR1 and CDR2 are MGHRA and YSYEKL. With V trimmed by 3 bases and J by 8 bases, 6 bases remained unmatched.

CDR3 sequence reads: CAWSVRRQGMGREQYF. CDR3 sequence (DNA): TGTGCCTGGAGTGTACGCAGACAGGGAATGGGGAGGGAGCAGTACTTC. V usage is TRBV30 and J usage is TRBJ2-7, with D possibly TRBD1 on 7 matching bases. The CDR3 covers 16 residues. V gave up 0 bases and J gave up 7 bases, with 22 bases separating them. The germline V gene has CDR1 GTSNPN and CDR2 SVGIG (reference sequence).

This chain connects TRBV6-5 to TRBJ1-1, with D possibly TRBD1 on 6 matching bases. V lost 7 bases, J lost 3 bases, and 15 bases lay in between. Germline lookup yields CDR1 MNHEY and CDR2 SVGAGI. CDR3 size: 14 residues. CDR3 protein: CASTVGGRDTEAFF. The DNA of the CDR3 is TGTGCCAGCACCGTGGGGGGGCGGGACACTGAAGCTTTCTTT.

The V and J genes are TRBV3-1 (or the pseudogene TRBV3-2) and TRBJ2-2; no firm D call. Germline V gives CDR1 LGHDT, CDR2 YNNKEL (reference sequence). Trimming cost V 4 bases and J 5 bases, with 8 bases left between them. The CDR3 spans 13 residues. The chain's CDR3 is CASSRIRTGELFF. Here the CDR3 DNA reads TGTGCCAGCAGCCGCATCCGGACCGGGGAGCTGTTTTTT.

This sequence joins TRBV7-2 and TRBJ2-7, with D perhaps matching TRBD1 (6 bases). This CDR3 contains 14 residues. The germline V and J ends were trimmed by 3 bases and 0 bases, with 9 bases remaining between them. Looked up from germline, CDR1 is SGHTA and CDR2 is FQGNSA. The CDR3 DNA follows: TGTGCCAGCAGCTTTCGGACAGACTCCTACGAGCAGTACTTC. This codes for CASSFRTDSYEQYF.

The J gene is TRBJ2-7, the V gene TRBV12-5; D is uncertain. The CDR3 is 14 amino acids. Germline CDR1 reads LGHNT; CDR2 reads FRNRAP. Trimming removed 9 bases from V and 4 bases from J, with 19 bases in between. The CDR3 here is CARGQEGRRYEQYF. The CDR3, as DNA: TGTGCTAGGGGCCAGGAAGGCCGACGGTACGAGCAGTACTTC.

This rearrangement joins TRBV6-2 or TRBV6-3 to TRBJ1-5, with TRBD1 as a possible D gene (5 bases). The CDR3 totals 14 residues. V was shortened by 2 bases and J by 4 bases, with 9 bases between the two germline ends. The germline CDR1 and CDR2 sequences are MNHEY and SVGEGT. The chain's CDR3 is CASSYHGGNQPQHF. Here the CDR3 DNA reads TGTGCCAGCAGTTACCACGGGGGGAATCAGCCCCAGCATTTT.